The source of this T cell receptor beta chain is a study of shared clonotypes between healthy human individuals. Study overall: A donor's plate count was three for CD4 naive and three for CD4 memory; CD8 naive had two and CD8 memory one.

Study-level results: Generally, naive subsets came out with larger estimated richness than memory subsets. Of the naive CD4 clonotypes, approximately 5% were shared across a few donors. Sampling included only blood; tissue repertoires likely differ.

Assay: immunoSEQ multiplex PCR; the TCRdb copy retains only in-frame clones and omits some. Altogether around 2,000,000 clones are present, 85% to 95% being singletons, with the ten largest covering roughly 1.7%. Positively selected for CCR7, the CD45RO-negative cells used as naive CD8 cells excluded terminally differentiated effector memory CD45RA+ cells. On this clone itself: The antigen is unknown.

V was shortened by 8 bases and J by 5 bases, with 15 bases between the two germline ends. CDR1 LNHDA and CDR2 SQIVND come from the germline V gene (reference sequence). The CDR3 runs to 13 residues. The gene calls are TRBV19 and TRBJ2-5, with D uncertain. The source of this sequence is a man aged 18 to 30 in good health. Some clones in this sample may be carry-over from other donors' samples. Material: naive CD8+ T cells from PBMCs. CDR3 protein: CASGWRPRETQYF. The CDR3 DNA follows: TGTGCCAGTGGGTGGCGGCCCAGGGAGACCCAGTACTTC.